This entry lists 28 T cell receptor beta chains sequenced from one sample in a study of blood T cell repertoires in COVID-19 (dated by TCRdb to the early 2020s). To prepare the library, the immunoSEQ multiplex PCR assay was applied. TCRdb retrieved this table from immuneACCESS and kept in-frame rearrangements only. Not all clones are present; in checked studies, unresolved V genes account for under half, and no reason is known for the remainder. The sample contains 250,000 to 300,000 clones, about 86% of them found a single time. About 12% of the sample rests with the top ten. Sequencing was done on a sample of peripheral blood. The receptors derive from a woman aged 25-40 years with COVID-19, enrolled during active disease.

The CDR3 reads CASSRTGWTDTQYF. The DNA of the CDR3 is TGTGCCAGCAGCAGGACAGGGTGGACAGATACGCAGTATTTT. J is TRBJ2-3 and V is TRBV5-8; 8 bases line up with TRBD1. V lost 4 bases, J lost 3 bases, and 4 bases stayed unmatched. CDR3 length: 14 amino acids. Germline V gene lookup returns CDR1 SGHTS and CDR2 YDEGEE.

The chain recombines TRBV19 with TRBJ1-5; 8 bases match TRBD1. The CDR3 has 16 amino acids. J gave up 1 base and V 5 bases, and 7 bases lay outside the gene matches. Germline V lookup: CDR1 LNHDA, CDR2 SQIVND (reference sequence). The CDR3 region has the DNA TGTGCCAGTAGTCCCCGGACAGGGAGAAGCAATCAGCCCCAGCATTTT. This sequence encodes CASSPRTGRSNQPQHF.

The genes are TRBV4-1 and TRBJ2-7; 7 nucleotides line up with TRBD2. The ends lost 7 bases at V and 2 bases at J; junction bases unmatched: 11. CDR1 is MGHRA, CDR2 YSYEKL, per germline. The CDR3 spans 15 residues. DNA of the CDR3: TGCGCCAGCATATGGCGCCTGGGGGGGGCCTACGAGCAGTACTTC. Its protein is CASIWRLGGAYEQYF.

J is TRBJ2-7 and V is TRBV2; TRBD2 agrees at 7 bases. V was clipped by 6 bases and J by 3 bases; unmatched bases: 8. Germline assignment: CDR1 SNHLY and CDR2 FYNNEI. The length of the CDR3 is 14 residues. Written as DNA, the CDR3 is TGTGCCAGCAGCTCGGGACTAACGAACTACGAGCAGTACTTC. Encoded protein: CASSSGLTNYEQYF.

The gene calls are TRBV6-5 and TRBJ1-2; no firm D call. Germline CDR1 reads MNHEY; CDR2 reads SVGAGI. V lost 0 bases and J lost 0, with 11 bases in between. CDR3 length equals 16 residues. CDR3 nucleotides: TGTGCCAGCAGTTACTCGCCCATATCAGCTAACTATGGCTACACCTTC. As protein: CASSYSPISANYGYTF.

V and J are TRBV7-2 and TRBJ1-2; TRBD1 might be the D (5 bases). Trimming pared 8 bases from V and 8 bases from J, leaving 27 bases between. This CDR3 has 16 residues. Germline V CDR1 and CDR2: SGHTA, FQGNSA. CDR3 bases: TGTGCCAGCCTTGATCCCGGGACTCACCTCGTGGGAGGCTACACCTTC. Protein product: CASLDPGTHLVGGYTF.

The chain couples TRBV18 to TRBJ1-2; TRBD1 might be the D (5 bases). With 0 bases removed from V and 4 bases from J, the gap between germline ends came to 9 bases. The CDR3 length is 14 residues. In germline, CDR1 is KGHSH, CDR2 LQKENI. The CDR3 reads CASSPPAGIYGYTF. The CDR3 bases are TGTGCCAGCTCACCACCGGCAGGGATCTATGGCTACACCTTC. Based on the CDR3 plus reference TRBV18 and TRBJ1-2, the full variable domain is NAGVMQNPRHLVRRRGQEARLRCSPMKGHSHVYWYRQLPEEGLKFMVYLQKENIIDESGMPKERFSAEFPKEGPSILRIQQVVRGDSAAYFCASSPPAGIYGYTFGSGTRLTVV.

The CDR3 DNA reads TGTGCCAGCAGCCACAGGTCCGAGCAGTACTTC. It is translated as CASSHRSEQYF. This chain connects TRBV11-2 to TRBJ2-7, with D possibly matching TRBD1 (5 bases). The V gene lost 5 bases and the J gene lost 6 bases, with 8 bases spanning the gap. Germline CDR1 is SGHAT and CDR2 is FQNNGV. CDR3 length: 11 amino acids.

The chain recombines TRBV7-8 with TRBJ2-1; TRBD1 agrees at 9 bases. This CDR3 is 13 amino acids long. With V trimmed by 10 bases and J by 5 bases, 6 bases remained unmatched. CDR1 and CDR2 from the germline V gene are SGHVS and FQNEAQ. The CDR3 reads CATGTGSHNEQFF. CDR3 DNA sequence: TGTGCCACCGGGACAGGGAGCCACAATGAGCAGTTCTTC.

V is TRBV2 and J is TRBJ1-5; TRBD1 might be the D (5 bases). Germline V lookup: CDR1 SNHLY, CDR2 FYNNEI. CDR3 length equals 13 residues. V lost 11 bases and J 0 bases, leaving 11 bases between the germline ends. CDR3 nucleotides: TGTGCCGGGAAAGGGGATAGCAATCAGCCCCAGCATTTT. The encoded protein is CAGKGDSNQPQHF.

The chain combines TRBV4-1 with TRBJ2-1; D remains ambiguous. Trimming took 5 bases from V and 8 from J, leaving 13 bases between them. Per germline, CDR1 MGHRA and CDR2 YSYEKL. The CDR3 consists of 13 residues. The CDR3 coding sequence is TGCGCCAGCAGCGGCCTGGGCCAGGATGAGCAGTTCTTC. Amino acids: CASSGLGQDEQFF.

The chain is built from TRBV3-1 (or the pseudogene TRBV3-2) and TRBJ2-7; D is perhaps TRBD2 (6 bases). The V end lost 4 bases, the J end lost 3 bases, and 16 bases lay between the germline ends. Germline lookup yields CDR1 LGHDT and CDR2 YNNKEL (reference sequence). This CDR3 is 15 amino acids long. CDR3 in DNA: TGTGCCAGCAGCCCTATCGGGGCGGGGATCTACGAGCAGTACTTC. It translates to CASSPIGAGIYEQYF.

Points on this clone: Relative to the germline gene, one junction end is altered; a read error may explain this. This sequence joins TRBV12-3 or TRBV12-4 and TRBJ2-5; D ambiguous. The CDR3 consists of 13 residues. The CDR3 here is CASNLTPGETQYF. CDR3 sequence (DNA): TGTGCCAGCAATTTAACCCCCGGGGAGACCCAGTACTTC.

This chain uses TRBV6-1 with TRBJ2-7; D remains unclear. CDR3 length equals 14 residues. CDR1 is MNHNS and CDR2 is SASEGT in the germline V gene. The V end was cut by 2 bases, the J end by 0 bases, with 8 bases between. CDR3 protein: CASSELERSYEQYF. In DNA form, the CDR3 reads TGTGCCAGCAGTGAATTAGAGCGCTCCTACGAGCAGTACTTC.

The V call is TRBV28, the J call TRBJ1-4, with D unclear. Germline values: CDR1 MDHEN, CDR2 SYDVKM. V gave up 5 bases and J gave up 5 bases, with 15 bases separating them. This CDR3 comprises 15 residues. CDR3 DNA: TGTGCCAGCAGTCTCACCCGGCGGGAAAATGAAAAACTGTTTTTT. It specifies CASSLTRRENEKLFF.

J is TRBJ1-2 and V is TRBV5-4; TRBD1 matches at 7 bases. The CDR3 is 15 residues long. Trimming cost V 5 bases and J 1 base; bases outside gene matches: 8. CDR1 SGHNT and CDR2 YYREEE come from the germline V gene (reference sequence). DNA of the CDR3: TGTGCCAGCAGGTCTGACAGGGACCGTAACTATGGCTACACCTTC. It yields the protein CASRSDRDRNYGYTF.

The sample holds a few counts of this clone. The chain is built from TRBV6-5 and TRBJ1-4; TRBD1 might be the D (5 bases). Trimming stripped 5 bases from V and 12 bases from J, with 13 bases between. The CDR3 has 12 residues. Germline CDR1 and CDR2: MNHEY and SVGAGI. This chain's CDR3 is CASSPRGDELFF. The CDR3 DNA sequence: TGTGCCAGCAGTCCCCGGGGGGACGAACTGTTTTTT.

This chain connects TRBV6-6 to TRBJ2-5, with D perhaps TRBD2 (5 bases). The V end was cut by 4 bases, the J end by 4 bases, with 13 bases between. The germline CDR1 and CDR2 sequences are MNHNY and SVGAGI (reference sequence). The CDR3 loop spans 14 amino acids. The CDR3: CASSSLRVRETQYF. CDR3 DNA sequence: TGTGCCAGCAGTTCCCTGCGGGTTAGAGAGACCCAGTACTTC.

The chain couples TRBV5-1 to TRBJ1-6; weak D call: TRBD1 (5 bases). Trimming removed 4 bases at V and 7 bases at J, with 18 bases between. The germline V gene has CDR1 SGHRS and CDR2 YFSETQ. The CDR3 loop spans 16 amino acids. This CDR3 reads CASSGGTTPGNSPLHF. The CDR3 nucleotides are TGCGCCAGCAGCGGAGGGACCACCCCGGGGAATTCACCCCTCCACTTT.

V gene TRBV12-3 or TRBV12-4 combines with J gene TRBJ1-5, with D perhaps TRBD1 (5 bases). The V gene lost 4 bases and the J gene lost 4 bases, with 8 bases spanning the gap. The CDR3 has 13 amino acids. DNA for the CDR3: TGTGCCAGCAGTTGGACATATAATCAGCCCCAGCATTTT. This codes for CASSWTYNQPQHF.

The rearrangement joins TRBV6-5 to TRBJ2-5, with D perhaps matching TRBD2 (6 bases). The CDR3 spans 13 residues. Germline-derived CDR1 and CDR2 are MNHEY and SVGAGI. Between the trimmed V and J ends, which lost 6 bases and 8 bases, there was a span of 16 bases. The DNA of the CDR3 is TGTGCCAGCAGAAGAGACAGAGGACTAACCCAGTACTTC. This codes for CASRRDRGLTQYF.

V and J are TRBV5-1 and TRBJ1-2; 7 bases are shared with TRBD1. The V segment lost 4 bases and the J segment 8 bases; nucleotides outside the gene matches: 17. Germline assignment: CDR1 SGHRS and CDR2 YFSETQ. The length of the CDR3 is 16 residues. The CDR3: CASSRDSLKRDLGYTF. CDR3 bases: TGCGCCAGCAGCAGGGACAGTCTGAAACGGGATTTAGGCTACACCTTC. The full variable domain, completed using reference TRBV5-1 and TRBJ1-2, is KAGVTQTPRYLIKTRGQQVTLSCSPISGHRSVSWYQQTPGQGLQFLFEYFSETQRNKGNFPGRFSGRQFSNSRSEMNVSTLELGDSALYLCASSRDSLKRDLGYTFGSGTRLTVV.

The chain couples TRBV5-4 to TRBJ1-5, with D perhaps TRBD1 (5 bases). Germline V gene lookup returns CDR1 SGHNT and CDR2 YYREEE (reference sequence). The CDR3 has 14 amino acids. The ends were cut back, 2 bases at V and 4 bases at J, with 10 bases in the middle. The CDR3 coding sequence is TGTGCCAGCAGCTTAGCGGGGACGAATCAGCCCCAGCATTTT. Translation gives CASSLAGTNQPQHF.

The gene calls are TRBV7-9 and TRBJ1-3; possible D gene TRBD1, 6 bases. CDR3 length equals 14 residues. The V gene lost 5 bases and the J gene lost 6 bases, with 14 bases spanning the gap. From germline, CDR1 is SEHNR and CDR2 FQNEAQ (reference sequence). The chain's CDR3 is CASSKQGMENTIYF. The CDR3, as DNA: TGTGCCAGCAGCAAACAGGGTATGGAAAACACCATATATTTT.

This clone was picked up one time. The genes are TRBV7-9 and TRBJ2-5; tentatively, D is TRBD2 (6 bases). CDR1 and CDR2 (germline): SEHNR, FQNEAQ (reference sequence). V was clipped by 1 base and J by 2 bases, with 11 bases between them. CDR3 length equals 15 residues. CDR3 residues: CASSLGGTSQETQYF. The CDR3 DNA reads TGTGCCAGCAGCTTAGGGGGGACTTCTCAAGAGACCCAGTACTTC.

The chain has TRBV6-6 and TRBJ1-1; D possibly corresponds to TRBD1 (5 bases). V gave up 8 bases and J gave up 6 bases, with 13 bases separating them. The CDR3 contains 12 residues. The germline gives CDR1 MNHNY, CDR2 SVGAGI (reference sequence). CDR3 region: CASRGGSAEAFF. DNA for the CDR3: TGTGCCAGCCGCGGGGGGTCGGCTGAAGCTTTCTTT.

J is TRBJ2-2 and V is TRBV5-1; D unresolved. The CDR3 is 15 amino acids. The germline V gene has CDR1 SGHRS and CDR2 YFSETQ. With 0 bases removed from V and 0 bases from J, the gap between germline ends came to 6 bases. CDR3 bases: TGCGCCAGCAGCTTGGGTAATGCGAACACCGGGGAGCTGTTTTTT. This translates into CASSLGNANTGELFF.

The gene calls are TRBV5-4 and TRBJ2-4; 11 nucleotides match TRBD1. V gave up 4 bases and J gave up 4 bases; unmatched junction bases: 4. CDR1 is SGHNT and CDR2 is YYREEE in the germline V gene (reference sequence). The CDR3 runs to 15 residues. The CDR3, as DNA: TGTGCCAGCAGCCCGGGGGACAGGGGGAAAAACATTCAGTACTTC. Its protein product is CASSPGDRGKNIQYF.